This is a list of T cell receptor beta chains from one sample in a study of CD8+CD57+ T cells in acquired aplastic anemia. TCRdb redid the calling of the reads with MiXCR, one entry per CDR3 protein. Of some 180,000 distinct CDR3 sequences in the sample, around 45% were seen once. The sample consisted of sorted CD4+, CD8+, or CD8+CD57+ T cells (not recorded which) from PBMCs. The receptors shown here come from a human donor in good health. CDR3s include the opening cysteine and the closing phenylalanine or tryptophan. D genes are given only for firm matches. Clone size is given for some rows only: seen once, a few or many times, or a class if the clone is expanded.

d_gene	abundance	v_gene	j_gene	CDR3nt	CDR3aa
TRBD1	many	TRBV5-1	TRBJ1-6	TGCGCCAGCAGCAGGGACAGGGTGAGGTACTCACCCCTCCACTTT	CASSRDRVRYSPLHF
-	many	TRBV10-3	TRBJ1-1	TGTGCCATCAGTGACCTTCAGGGGACTGAAGCTTTCTTT	CAISDLQGTEAFF
-	-	TRBV14	TRBJ1-2	TGTGCCAGCCGCCAAGATATCTATGGCTACACCTTC	CASRQDIYGYTF
TRBD2	many	TRBV7-3	TRBJ2-3	TGTGCCAGCAGCACAACTAGCGGGAGGGCAGATACGCAGTATTTT	CASSTTSGRADTQYF
TRBD1	few	TRBV10-3	TRBJ2-7	TGTGCCATCAGCGTTGGGGACAGTTTCTACGAGCAGTACTTC	CAISVGDSFYEQYF
-	-	TRBV24-1	TRBJ2-5	TGTGCCACCAGTGATAGGAACAGGAGGGTCGAAGAGACCCAGTACTTC	CATSDRNRRVEETQYF
-	many	TRBV25-1	TRBJ1-1	TGTGCCAGCAGTCCCCCCCCGGGGGACACTGAAGCTTTCTTT	CASSPPPGDTEAFF
-	few	TRBV27	TRBJ2-3	TGTGCCAGCAGTCTGGTCAGCTCTAGCACAGATACGCAGTATTTT	CASSLVSSSTDTQYF
-	-	TRBV7-9	TRBJ2-7	TGTGCCAGCAGCCCCCAGGGGCGCTACGAGCAGTACTTC	CASSPQGRYEQYF
-	once	TRBV2	TRBJ2-5	TGTGCCAGCAGTGATGGTGGGCCCCAGTACTTC	CASSDGGPQYF
TRBD1	-	TRBV11-2	TRBJ2-3	TGTGCCAGCAGCTTGGGACAGTTTGTCACAGATACGCAGTATTTT	CASSLGQFVTDTQYF
TRBD1	once	TRBV7-2	TRBJ2-5	TGTGCCAGCAGCTCGCGGGACAGGCACCGACAGGCCCCGTACTTC	CASSSRDRHRQAPYF
TRBD1	many	TRBV4-1	TRBJ2-2	TGCGCCAGCAGCCAAGGGGACAGAATTAACACCGGGGAGCTGTTTTTT	CASSQGDRINTGELFF
-	-	TRBV20-1	TRBJ2-1	TGCAGTGCTCGTCTGGATGAGCAGTTCTTC	CSARLDEQFF
TRBD1	once	TRBV10-3	TRBJ2-2	TGTGCCATCAGTACCGGGACAGGGGGAACCGGGGAGCTGTTTTTT	CAISTGTGGTGELFF
-	-	TRBV29-1	TRBJ2-7	TGCAGCGTTGAGTCGGGCCCCTCCTACGAGCAGTACTTC	CSVESGPSYEQYF
-	-	TRBV2	TRBJ2-7	TGTGCCAGCAGTTGGACCAGCTCCTACGAGCAGTACTTC	CASSWTSSYEQYF
-	-	TRBV15	TRBJ1-3	TGTGCCACCAGCAGAGAGAAGAGCAACTCTGGAAACACCATATATTTT	CATSREKSNSGNTIYF
TRBD1	-	TRBV24-1	TRBJ2-6	TGTGCCACCAGTGGGACAGGACCTGGGGCCAACGTCCTGACTTTC	CATSGTGPGANVLTF
TRBD1	-	TRBV24-1	TRBJ2-3	TGTGCCACCAGTGGAGCCCAGGGGGCGGTAGATACGCAGTATTTT	CATSGAQGAVDTQYF
-	many	TRBV24-1	TRBJ1-5	TGTGCCACCAGTGATTCAACAGGTGGCAATCAGCCCCAGCATTTT	CATSDSTGGNQPQHF
TRBD1	-	TRBV11-1	TRBJ2-1	TGTGCCAGCAGCCTGGGACAGGGAGGGTACTCCTACAATGAGCAGTTCTTC	CASSLGQGGYSYNEQFF
TRBD1	many	TRBV9	TRBJ2-7	TGTGCCAGCAGCATCCGGACAGGGTCCTACGAGCAGTACTTC	CASSIRTGSYEQYF
TRBD1	many	TRBV4-1	TRBJ1-5	TGCGCCAGCAGCCCGACCAGGGACAGACGAGGACAGCCCCAGCATTTT	CASSPTRDRRGQPQHF
-	-	TRBV2	TRBJ1-6	TGTGCCAGCAGTGATCGGGGGACAAATTCACCCCTCCACTTT	CASSDRGTNSPLHF
-	-	TRBV5-4	TRBJ2-7	TGTGCCAGCTCACGGGAAACAGGGAGCTCCTACGAGCAGTACTTC	CASSRETGSSYEQYF
-	-	TRBV10-3	TRBJ1-5	TGTGCCATCACAGGGACAACGGATCAGCCCCAGCATTTT	CAITGTTDQPQHF
-	few	TRBV7-6	TRBJ1-6	TGTGCCAGCAGCTTTAGGGAAATTGGGTCACCCCTCCACTTT	CASSFREIGSPLHF
-	many	TRBV19	TRBJ2-1	TGTGCCACCCGAGTGGGGGGAGCAGGAAATGAGCAGTTCTTC	CATRVGGAGNEQFF
-	-	TRBV5-5	TRBJ2-7	TGTGCCAGCAGTAATGGGGTAGGCCACGAGCAGTACTTC	CASSNGVGHEQYF
-	many	TRBV20-1	TRBJ2-3	TGCAGTGCGGCTAAGAATACGCAGTATTTT	CSAAKNTQYF